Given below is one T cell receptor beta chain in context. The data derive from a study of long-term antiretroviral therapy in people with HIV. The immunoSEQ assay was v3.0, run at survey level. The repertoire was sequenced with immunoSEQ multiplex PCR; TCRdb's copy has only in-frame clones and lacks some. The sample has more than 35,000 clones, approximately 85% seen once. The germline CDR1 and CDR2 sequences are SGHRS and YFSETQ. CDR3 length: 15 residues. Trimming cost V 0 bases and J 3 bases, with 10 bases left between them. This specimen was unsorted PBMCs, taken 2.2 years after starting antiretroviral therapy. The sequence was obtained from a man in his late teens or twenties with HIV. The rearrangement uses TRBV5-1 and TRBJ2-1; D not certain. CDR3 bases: TGCGCCAGCAGCTTGGTGCCGGGCTACTACAATGAGCAGTTCTTC. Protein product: CASSLVPGYYNEQFF.